This T cell receptor beta chain emerged from a study of blood T cell repertoires in COVID-19. Study information: There were acute and convalescent COVID-19 samples, and they came from the United States, Italy and Spain. From T cells, B-cell-depleted T cells, or PBMCs came the material, which was cDNA or gDNA.

This clone has more than one count but fewer than ten. Authors' methods: Estimates of nucleated cell counts were drawn from the amplification of reference gene primers. Using immunoSEQ multiplex PCR, the repertoire was profiled, and TCRdb retains in-frame clones only, with some absent. For V, J and clone size, that table is used; D and trimming come from the DNA. The table lists some 110,000 clones, around four fifths of them singletons. From germline, CDR1 is SGHRS and CDR2 YFSETQ. The V end was cut by 0 bases, the J end by 2 bases, with 12 bases between. This CDR3 has 15 residues. The specimen sequenced was peripheral blood. This receptor was obtained from a man between 65 and 85 years old with active or convalescent COVID-19. The gene calls are TRBV5-1 and TRBJ2-7; maybe TRBD2 (7 bases). CDR3 nucleotides: TGCGCCAGCAGCTTGGAACGAGGGGGGGCCTACGAGCAGTACTTC. It specifies CASSLERGGAYEQYF.